Presented here are 21 T cell receptor beta chains from one specimen sequenced in a study of graft-versus-host responses after intestinal transplantation. No antigen has been identified for these receptors. Data came from immunoSEQ multiplex PCR; TCRdb stores just in-frame clones and leaves some out. The repertoire holds about 28,000 clones, about 80% seen once, with more than 15% in the top ten. The specimen was unstimulated CD8+ T cells sorted from spleen or lymph node cells, collected before intestinal transplant. Receptor source: a human donor who received an intestinal transplant.

This clone was detected once. The chain uses TRBV28 and TRBJ2-5; 9 nucleotides align to TRBD1. The CDR3 runs 15 residues. After removal of 2 bases from V and 5 bases from J, the junction contained 6 bases not matched to a gene. The germline gives CDR1 MDHEN, CDR2 SYDVKM. The DNA for the CDR3 is TGTGCCAGCAGTTTAGGGACAGGGCAGATGGAGACCCAGTACTTC. It encodes CASSLGTGQMETQYF.

This chain connects TRBV28 to TRBJ1-2; D is undetermined. The CDR3 runs 14 residues. V dropped 5 bases and J dropped 4 bases, with 14 bases sitting between them. Germline V gives CDR1 MDHEN, CDR2 SYDVKM. The CDR3 is CASSTSLTTYGYTF. CDR3 bases: TGTGCCAGCAGTACAAGTCTTACCACCTATGGCTACACCTTC.

This clone ranks as medium-sized. The chain joins TRBV7-2 to TRBJ2-7; D is undetermined. There are 15 residues in the CDR3. The germline V gene encodes CDR1 SGHTA and CDR2 FQGNSA. V was trimmed by 5 bases and J by 3 bases, leaving 17 bases between them. The CDR3 region is CASSPEFSRHYEQYF. Here the CDR3 DNA reads TGTGCCAGCAGCCCCGAGTTCTCCAGACACTACGAGCAGTACTTC.

The chain combines TRBV19 with TRBJ1-5; tentative D call: TRBD1 (6 bases). V lost 5 bases and J 0 bases, leaving 20 bases between the germline ends. CDR3 length: 18 amino acids. CDR1 and CDR2 (germline): LNHDA, SQIVND (reference sequence). Here the CDR3 DNA reads TGTGCCAGTAGTCCCCGTCTAGCCTTGACAGGTAGCAATCAGCCCCAGCATTTT. Its translation: CASSPRLALTGSNQPQHF.

The rearrangement links TRBV19 to TRBJ2-1; D might be TRBD2 (7 bases). V was trimmed by 1 base and J by 9 bases, leaving 13 bases between them. The V gene's germline CDR1 is LNHDA and CDR2 SQIVND (reference sequence). This CDR3 spans 14 amino acids. The CDR3 nucleotides read TGTGCCAGTAGTATAGCGCCGGGGGGCAGTGAGCAGTTCTTC. It yields the protein CASSIAPGGSEQFF.

The gene calls are TRBV28 and TRBJ2-2, with TRBD1 matching over 9 bases. Germline V CDR1 and CDR2: MDHEN, SYDVKM. CDR3 length equals 15 residues. V trimming: 6 bases; J trimming: 9 bases; junction bases outside the gene matches: 11. CDR3 in amino acids: CASSSTGGEIWELFF. The CDR3 DNA is TGTGCCAGCAGCTCCACAGGGGGCGAAATATGGGAGCTGTTTTTT.

The V call is TRBV27, the J call TRBJ1-6; D ambiguous. The CDR3 sequence is 14 residues long. The germline V gene encodes CDR1 MNHEY and CDR2 SMNVEV (reference sequence). The V gene lost 6 bases and the J gene lost 10 bases, with 16 bases spanning the gap. As DNA, the CDR3 is TGTGCCAGCAGACTCTCGACGGGGTGGTCACCCCTCCACTTT. Translation: CASRLSTGWSPLHF.

The rearrangement joins TRBV7-8 to TRBJ1-5; D call uncertain. The V end was cut by 4 bases, the J end by 0 bases, with 10 bases between. The CDR3 contains 15 residues. Germline CDR1 SGHVS, CDR2 FQNEAQ. Here the CDR3 reads CASSSSSGSNQPQHF. CDR3 sequence (DNA): TGTGCCAGCAGCTCCAGTTCGGGTAGCAATCAGCCCCAGCATTTT.

V gene TRBV4-2 combines with J gene TRBJ2-7, with 9 bases lining up with TRBD2. Germline loops: CDR1 LGHNA, CDR2 YNFKEQ. Trimming took 1 base from V and 6 from J; bases not matched to a gene: 16. This CDR3 has 18 amino acids. The CDR3 protein is CASSQGPPIAGDSVEQYF. CDR3 sequence (DNA): TGTGCCAGCAGCCAAGGTCCCCCAATAGCGGGGGATAGTGTCGAGCAGTACTTC.

This clone has a handful of counts. A far larger clone is only one base removed, so a read error is likely. V usage is TRBV4-2 and J usage is TRBJ1-2; possibly TRBD1 for D (6 bases). The CDR3 sequence is 15 residues long. The germline V and J ends were trimmed by 0 bases and 7 bases, with 15 bases remaining between them. Germline V CDR1 and CDR2: LGHNA, YNFKEQ. The chain's CDR3 is CASSQDGGLQRGYTF. CDR3 in DNA: TGTGCCAGCAGCCAAGACGGGGGGCTACAGCGTGGCTACACCTTC.

The J gene is TRBJ2-7, the V gene TRBV30, with a possible D match to TRBD1 (6 bases). The CDR3 spans 16 residues. Germline loops: CDR1 GTSNPN, CDR2 SVGIG (reference sequence). The V end was cut by 2 bases, the J end by 0 bases, with 17 bases between. The CDR3 spells CAWSLPDRISSYEQYF. In DNA form, the CDR3 reads TGTGCCTGGAGTCTACCTGACAGGATCAGCTCCTACGAGCAGTACTTC. Complete variable domain (other parts from reference TRBV30 and TRBJ2-7): SQTIHQWPATLVQPVGSPLSLECTVEGTSNPNLYWYRQAAGRGLQLLFYSVGIGQISSEVPQNLSASRPQDRQFILSSKKLLLSDSGFYLCAWSLPDRISSYEQYFGPGTRLTVT.

V and J are TRBV30 and TRBJ1-1; 7 bases are shared with TRBD1. From germline, CDR1 is GTSNPN and CDR2 SVGIG (reference sequence). The CDR3 is made up of 13 amino acids. J was trimmed by 3 bases and V by 3 bases; bases with no gene match: 4. CDR3 in DNA: TGTGCCTGGAGCGGGACAGAAGACACTGAAGCTTTCTTT. It specifies CAWSGTEDTEAFF.

This clone showed up just a few times. The chain recombines TRBV5-6 with TRBJ2-7; 11 bases are shared with TRBD2. Germline V gene data show CDR1 as SGHDT and CDR2 as YYEEEE. CDR3 length: 16 residues. After removal of 4 bases from V and 1 base from J, the junction contained 7 bases not matched to a gene. As DNA, the CDR3 is TGTGCCAGCAGCATGGTTAGCGGGAGGGCATCCTACGAGCAGTACTTC. Protein product: CASSMVSGRASYEQYF. The full variable domain, its missing parts supplied by reference TRBV5-6 and TRBJ2-7, is DAGVTQSPTHLIKTRGQQVTLRCSPKSGHDTVSWYQQALGQGPQFIFQYYEEEERQRGNFPDRFSGHQFPNYSSELNVNALLLGDSALYLCASSMVSGRASYEQYFGPGTRLTVT.

The rearrangement uses TRBV19 and TRBJ2-1, with 9 bases that match TRBD2. The CDR3 is 15 residues long. Germline V gene data show CDR1 as LNHDA and CDR2 as SQIVND (reference sequence). J was trimmed by 9 bases and V by 1 base; bases with no gene match: 7. The CDR3 DNA follows: TGTGCCAGTAGTATAGGGGCGGGGGGGTGGCTTGAGCAGTTCTTC. It codes for CASSIGAGGWLEQFF.

The chain combines TRBV30 with TRBJ2-7; 10 nucleotides line up with TRBD1. CDR3 size: 14 residues. V lost 2 bases, J lost 4 bases, and 5 bases stayed unmatched. Germline loops: CDR1 GTSNPN, CDR2 SVGIG (reference sequence). Here the CDR3 reads CAWSPLGQGYEQYF. CDR3 DNA: TGTGCCTGGAGTCCCCTGGGACAGGGGTACGAGCAGTACTTC.

The rearrangement uses TRBV4-1 and TRBJ2-7; 9 bases agree with TRBD2. CDR1 MGHRA and CDR2 YSYEKL come from the germline V gene. The CDR3 loop spans 16 amino acids. V gave up 4 bases and J gave up 6 bases; unmatched junction bases: 13. The CDR3 DNA reads TGCGCCAGCAGCCTGTTTGCGGGAGGGCTACGACTCGAGCAGTACTTC. Protein: CASSLFAGGLRLEQYF.

The chain is built from TRBV19 and TRBJ2-7; D is ambiguous. V dropped 4 bases and J dropped 3 bases, with 10 bases sitting between them. CDR3 length: 13 residues. Germline V gene lookup returns CDR1 LNHDA and CDR2 SQIVND (reference sequence). The CDR3 spells CASSTSHFYEQYF. The DNA for the CDR3 is TGTGCCAGTAGTACCTCACATTTCTACGAGCAGTACTTC.

The chain is built from TRBV11-3 and TRBJ2-5, with unresolved D. The end of the DNA fits TRBJ2-7 better, so the J call may be wrong. Germline-derived CDR1 and CDR2 are SGHNT and YENEEA. The CDR3 runs to 10 residues. This CDR3 is CASISYEQYF. DNA for the CDR3: TGTGCCAGCATATCCTACGAGCAGTACTTC.

The table lists this clone with a count of one. This rearrangement joins TRBV27 to TRBJ1-5; 7 bases match TRBD1. The CDR3 length is 12 residues. The J segment lost 6 bases and the V segment lost 7 bases, leaving 3 bases of the junction unmatched. CDR1 is MNHEY and CDR2 is SMNVEV in the germline V gene (reference sequence). Here the CDR3 DNA reads TGTGCCAGCACCTCAGGGGGTCAGCCCCAGCATTTT. Its translation: CASTSGGQPQHF.

The genes are TRBV10-2 and TRBJ2-1; 8 bases are a match to TRBD1. The CDR3 is 13 amino acids. The ends lost 5 bases at V and 7 bases at J; junction bases unmatched: 4. Looked up from germline, CDR1 is WSHSY and CDR2 is SAAADI. Here the CDR3 DNA reads TGCGCCAGCAGTCGGACAGGGTGGAATGAGCAGTTCTTC. Translated: CASSRTGWNEQFF.

Notes on this clone: At the DNA level, this CDR3 is encoded by other sequences in the same sample as well. The CDR3 DNA reads TGCGCCAGCAGCTTCGCGCAGGGCCCTTACGAGCAGTACTTC. Translating gives CASSFAQGPYEQYF. The chain links TRBV5-1 to TRBJ2-7; the D gene is possibly TRBD1 (5 bases). CDR1 is SGHRS and CDR2 is YFSETQ in the germline V gene. With 2 bases removed from V and 4 bases from J, the gap between germline ends came to 13 bases. The CDR3 runs 14 residues.